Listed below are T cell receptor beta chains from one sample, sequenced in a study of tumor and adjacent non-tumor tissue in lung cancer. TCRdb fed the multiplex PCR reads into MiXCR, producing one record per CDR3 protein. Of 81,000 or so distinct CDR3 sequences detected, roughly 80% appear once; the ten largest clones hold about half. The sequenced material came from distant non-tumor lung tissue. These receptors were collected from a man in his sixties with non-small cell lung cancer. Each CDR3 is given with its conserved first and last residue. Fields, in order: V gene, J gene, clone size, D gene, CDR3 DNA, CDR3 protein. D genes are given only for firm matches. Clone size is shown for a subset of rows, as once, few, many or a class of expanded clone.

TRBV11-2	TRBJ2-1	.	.	TGTGCCAGCAGCTTAGTTAAACATGACAATGAGCAGTTCTTC	CASSLVKHDNEQFF
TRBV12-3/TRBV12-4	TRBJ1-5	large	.	TGTGCCAGCAGTTTGGGCGGGGGTGGACAGCCCCAGCATTTT	CASSLGGGGQPQHF
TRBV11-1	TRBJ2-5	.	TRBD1	TGTGCCAGCAGATTGGTAAGAGGGGGCTTTCACCAAGAGACCCAGTACTTC	CASRLVRGGFHQETQYF
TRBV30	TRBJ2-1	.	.	TGTGCCTGGGGTCGGGGGTGCTCCTACAATGAGCAGTTCTTC	CAWGRGCSYNEQFF
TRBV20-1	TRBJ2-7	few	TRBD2	TGCAGTGCTTACACCTCTAGCGGGAGGCCCTCCGGGCAGTACTTC	CSAYTSSGRPSGQYF
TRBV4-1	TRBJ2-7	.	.	TGCGCCAGCAGGGCTGCCTTTCGGGATAGCGCCCACGAGCAGTACTTC	CASRAAFRDSAHEQYF
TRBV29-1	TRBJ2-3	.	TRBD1	TGCTGCGCCGCAGGGGGACAGTCGTCGGATACGCAGTATTTT	CCAAGGQSSDTQYF
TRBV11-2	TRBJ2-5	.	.	TGTGCTAGCACCTCTAGAGAGGAAGAGACCCAGTACTTC	CASTSREEETQYF
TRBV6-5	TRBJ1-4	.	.	TGTGCCAGCAACAACGGAGCGTCATTCCCATTTAACAGACCAAAGAATGAAAAACTGTTTTTT	CASNNGASFPFNRPKNEKLFF
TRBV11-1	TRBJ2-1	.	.	TGTGCCAGCAGCTTATCTCGGCTAGTGGGATGCAACAATGAGAAGTTCTTC	CASSLSRLVGCNNEKFF
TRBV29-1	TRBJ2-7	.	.	TGCAGCGTCGACCTACAGCGGCGCGAGCAGTACTTC	CSVDLQRREQYF
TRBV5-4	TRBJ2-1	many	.	TGTGCCAGCAGCTTGCGCCAGGGAGTGAATGAGCAGTTCTTC	CASSLRQGVNEQFF
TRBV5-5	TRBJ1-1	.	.	TGTGCCAGCCTCACCGGACCCATGAACACTGAAGCTTTATTT	CASLTGPMNTEALF